Below, 18 T cell receptor beta chains from the same sample are listed, as sequenced in a study of PD-1 blockade in mismatch repair-deficient tumors. This table comes from immunoSEQ multiplex PCR, and its TCRdb copy is limited to in-frame clones, with some not included. In the table there are tens of thousands of clones, 81% of which are singletons. Sequences were derived from peripheral blood, sampled 12 weeks after starting pembrolizumab. These receptors were collected from an adult with mismatch repair-deficient cancer.

The V call is TRBV5-6, the J call TRBJ2-2; 14 positions agree with TRBD2. Unmatched junction bases numbered 6, after V lost 4 bases and J lost 7 bases. CDR1 and CDR2 (germline): SGHDT, YYEEEE. CDR3 length equals 16 residues. CDR3 sequence reads: CASSRSGTSGSGELFF. The DNA for the CDR3 is TGTGCCAGCAGCCGATCTGGGACTAGCGGGAGCGGGGAGCTGTTTTTT.

V gene TRBV5-1 combines with J gene TRBJ1-4; unclear D gene. Trimming cost V 4 bases and J 2 bases, with 12 bases left between them. The germline CDR1 and CDR2 sequences are SGHRS and YFSETQ. CDR3 length equals 15 residues. The CDR3 sequence is CASSPGLSTNEKLFF. The CDR3 bases are TGCGCCAGCAGCCCTGGGTTGTCGACTAATGAAAAACTGTTTTTT.

This clone was seen more than once but under ten times. This rearrangement joins TRBV30 to TRBJ2-2; the D gene could be TRBD1 or TRBD2 (5 bases each). CDR1 and CDR2 (germline): GTSNPN, SVGIG (reference sequence). This CDR3 has 13 amino acids. Trimming shortened V by 3 bases and J by 4 bases, and 9 bases separated the two germline ends. CDR3 DNA sequence: TGTGCCTGGAGGGGGACGGGCACCGGGGAGCTGTTTTTT. Its translation is CAWRGTGTGELFF.

The V call is TRBV19, the J call TRBJ2-3; 7 bases map to TRBD1. This CDR3 is 16 amino acids long. The V segment lost 4 bases and the J segment 2 bases; nucleotides outside the gene matches: 9. CDR1 and CDR2 from the germline V gene are LNHDA and SQIVND (reference sequence). The CDR3 reads CASSRGWDRSTDTQYF. The CDR3 nucleotides are TGTGCCAGTAGTAGGGGATGGGACAGATCCACAGATACGCAGTATTTT.

This chain uses TRBV6-1 with TRBJ2-7; D is perhaps TRBD1 or TRBD2 (5 bases each). Trimming left V 7 bases short and J 0 bases short, with 19 bases between. The CDR3 consists of 16 residues. CDR1 and CDR2 from the germline V gene are MNHNS and SASEGT. CDR3 DNA sequence: TGTGCCAGCACTGAGGGGACGGGGAGAAGCTCCTACGAGCAGTACTTC. It codes for CASTEGTGRSSYEQYF.

This sequence joins TRBV12-5 and TRBJ2-5; D is tentatively TRBD1 or TRBD2 (5 bases each). The germline V gene encodes CDR1 LGHNT and CDR2 FRNRAP. This CDR3 has 14 amino acids. Trimming removed 5 bases from V and 7 bases from J, with 17 bases in between. The CDR3 DNA sequence: TGTGCTAGTGGTGTACCCGGGGCCGGCGGGACCCAGTACTTC. Translation: CASGVPGAGGTQYF.

This clone has more than one count but fewer than ten. The chain recombines TRBV29-1 with TRBJ2-7; a weak D match, TRBD1 (6 bases). Germline V gene sequence: CDR1 SQVTM, CDR2 ANQGSEA. CDR3 length equals 11 residues. V was clipped by 4 bases and J by 2 bases, with 6 bases between them. The DNA of the CDR3 is TGCAGCGTTGGGGACACCTACGAGCAGTACTTC. This gives the protein CSVGDTYEQYF.

V is TRBV13 and J is TRBJ2-7, with 9 positions matching TRBD1. This CDR3 region has 19 residues. J gave up 3 bases and V 5 bases, and 20 bases lay outside the gene matches. Germline V gene sequence: CDR1 PRHDT, CDR2 FYEKMQ (reference sequence). The CDR3 nucleotides are TGTGCCAGCAGCGGTGGAGGGACAGGGATAGATGGGCGCTACTACGAGCAGTACTTC. Translation gives CASSGGGTGIDGRYYEQYF.

The chain joins TRBV16 to TRBJ1-5; D might be TRBD1 (5 bases). The CDR3 has 15 residues. Germline CDR1 KGHSY, CDR2 FQNENV. V was pared by 4 bases and J by 4 bases, with 14 bases between. The CDR3 sequence: CASSPGTVQNQPQHF. The DNA for the CDR3 is TGTGCCAGCAGCCCGGGGACCGTTCAGAATCAGCCCCAGCATTTT. The full variable domain, with the rest looked up from reference TRBV16 and TRBJ1-5, is GEEVAQTPKHLVRGEGQKAKLYCAPIKGHSYVFWYQQVLKNEFKFLISFQNENVFDETGMPKERFSAKCLPNSPCSLEIQATKLEDSAVYFCASSPGTVQNQPQHFGDGTRLSIL.

This rearrangement joins TRBV6-4 to TRBJ2-7, with D possibly being TRBD2 (5 bases). From germline, CDR1 is MRHNA and CDR2 SNTAGT. The CDR3 has 20 amino acids. V was cut by 2 bases and J by 7 bases, with 33 bases left in between. CDR3: CASSDPKCAASSSWAWEQYF. The CDR3 coding sequence is TGTGCCAGCAGTGACCCTAAGTGTGCTGCGTCTAGCTCGTGGGCCTGGGAGCAGTACTTC.

CDR3 in DNA: TGTGCTAGTGGTTTGGTACTATTGGGGACAGGGGCCTACACTGAAGCTTTCTTT. It specifies CASGLVLLGTGAYTEAFF. This rearrangement joins TRBV12-5 to TRBJ1-1; TRBD1 aligns across 10 bases. V gave up 0 bases and J gave up 3 bases; unmatched junction bases: 10. CDR3 length equals 18 residues. Germline CDR1 LGHNT, CDR2 FRNRAP.

This chain joins TRBV6-6 and TRBJ2-7; D is unclear. Trimming removed 7 bases at V and 1 base at J, with 8 bases between. Germline values: CDR1 MNHNY, CDR2 SVGAGI (reference sequence). This CDR3 is built from 12 residues. The CDR3 bases are TGTGCCAGCAAGGGCCCTTCCTACGAGCAGTACTTC. Amino acid sequence: CASKGPSYEQYF.

The chain carries TRBV7-2 and TRBJ2-5; 7 positions agree with TRBD2. Per germline, CDR1 SGHTA and CDR2 FQGNSA. With 5 bases clipped from V and 5 bases from J, the junction kept 11 bases outside the gene matches. CDR3 length: 15 residues. CDR3 DNA sequence: TGTGCCAGCAGCAACGGCCGCGGGAGAACGGAGACCCAGTACTTC. Translated: CASSNGRGRTETQYF.

With regard to this clone: Other nucleotide sequences from this sample produce the same CDR3. V usage is TRBV2 and J usage is TRBJ2-3; 8 positions match TRBD2. Losses at the gene ends were 7 bases for V and 3 bases for J; bases not matched to a gene: 9. CDR3 length: 15 amino acids. Germline values: CDR1 SNHLY, CDR2 FYNNEI. The CDR3 DNA reads as TGTGCCAGCAATTTCGGGGGCGGGGGGACAGATACGCAGTATTTT. Its protein product is CASNFGGGGTDTQYF.

This clone was seen a few times. This chain uses TRBV6-6 with TRBJ1-3; no definite D call. V lost 6 bases and J 0 bases, leaving 15 bases between the germline ends. In germline, CDR1 is MNHNY, CDR2 SVGAGI (reference sequence). The CDR3 runs 16 residues. DNA of the CDR3: TGTGCCAGCAGCCCATGGACGCCTAGCTCTGGAAACACCATATATTTT. It translates to CASSPWTPSSGNTIYF.

This sequence joins TRBV6-5 and TRBJ1-2; D perhaps matches TRBD1 (5 bases). V lost 6 bases and J lost 8, with 16 bases in between. This CDR3 spans 13 amino acids. From germline, CDR1 is MNHEY and CDR2 SVGAGI. In DNA, the CDR3 is TGTGCCAGCAGCCCCGAGAAGGGGCCGGGCTACACCTTC. Amino acids: CASSPEKGPGYTF.

This clone was detected once. This rearrangement joins TRBV5-1 to TRBJ1-3; D is uncertain. The CDR3 extends over 15 amino acids. V was pared by 5 bases and J by 3 bases, with 15 bases between. Germline V lookup: CDR1 SGHRS, CDR2 YFSETQ. The CDR3 loop reads CASSSDPGGGNTIYF. The CDR3 DNA reads TGCGCCAGCAGTTCCGACCCCGGAGGTGGAAACACCATATATTTT.

The rearrangement links TRBV19 to TRBJ2-7; TRBD1 or TRBD2 may be the D gene (5 bases each). The CDR3 loop spans 14 amino acids. The V and J ends lost 2 bases and 7 bases respectively, with 15 bases between them. Germline-derived CDR1 and CDR2 are LNHDA and SQIVND (reference sequence). As DNA, the CDR3 is TGTGCCAGTAGTATATACCGAGGGACGGATGAGCAGTACTTC. Its translation is CASSIYRGTDEQYF.